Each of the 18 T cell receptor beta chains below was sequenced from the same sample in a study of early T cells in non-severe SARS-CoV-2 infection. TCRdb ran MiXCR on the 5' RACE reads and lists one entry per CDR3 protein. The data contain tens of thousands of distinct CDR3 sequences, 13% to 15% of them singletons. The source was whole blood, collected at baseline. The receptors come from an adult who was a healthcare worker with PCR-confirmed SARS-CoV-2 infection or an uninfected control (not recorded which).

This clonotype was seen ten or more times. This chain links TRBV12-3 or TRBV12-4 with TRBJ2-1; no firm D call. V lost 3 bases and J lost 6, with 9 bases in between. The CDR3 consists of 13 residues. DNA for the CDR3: TGTGCCAGCAGTTTTCCGAGTCGCAATGAGCAGTTCTTC. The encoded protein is CASSFPSRNEQFF.

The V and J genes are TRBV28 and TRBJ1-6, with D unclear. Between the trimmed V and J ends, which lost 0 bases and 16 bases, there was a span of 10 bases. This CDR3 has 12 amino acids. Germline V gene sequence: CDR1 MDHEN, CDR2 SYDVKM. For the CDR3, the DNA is TGTGCCAGCAGTTTATGGAGCCTAGGGCTCCACTTT. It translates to CASSLWSLGLHF.

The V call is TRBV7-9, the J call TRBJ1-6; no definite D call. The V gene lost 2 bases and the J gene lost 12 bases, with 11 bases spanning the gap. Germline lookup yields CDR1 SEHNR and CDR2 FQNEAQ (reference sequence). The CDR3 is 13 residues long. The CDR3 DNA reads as TGTGCCAGCAGCTTATTGGCGGCTGAACCCCTCCACTTT. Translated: CASSLLAAEPLHF.

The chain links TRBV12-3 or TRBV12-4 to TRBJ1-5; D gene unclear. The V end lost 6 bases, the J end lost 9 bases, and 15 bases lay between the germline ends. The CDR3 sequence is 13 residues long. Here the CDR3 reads CASSLPGPGPQHF. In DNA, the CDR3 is TGTGCCAGCAGCTTACCGGGCCCCGGGCCCCAGCATTTT.

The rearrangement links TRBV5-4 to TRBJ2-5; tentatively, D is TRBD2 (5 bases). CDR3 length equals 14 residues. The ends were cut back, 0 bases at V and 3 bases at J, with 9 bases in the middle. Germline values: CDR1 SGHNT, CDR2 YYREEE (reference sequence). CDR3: CASSLGGVEETQYF. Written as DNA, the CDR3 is TGTGCCAGCAGCTTGGGGGGAGTAGAAGAGACCCAGTACTTC.

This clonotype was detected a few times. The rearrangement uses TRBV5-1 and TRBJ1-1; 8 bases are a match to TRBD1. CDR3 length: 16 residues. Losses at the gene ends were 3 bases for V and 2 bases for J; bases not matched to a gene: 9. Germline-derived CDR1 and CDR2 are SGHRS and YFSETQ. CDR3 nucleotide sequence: TGCGCCAGCAGCTCCCGGGACAGGACTTATAACACTGAAGCTTTCTTT. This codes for CASSSRDRTYNTEAFF.

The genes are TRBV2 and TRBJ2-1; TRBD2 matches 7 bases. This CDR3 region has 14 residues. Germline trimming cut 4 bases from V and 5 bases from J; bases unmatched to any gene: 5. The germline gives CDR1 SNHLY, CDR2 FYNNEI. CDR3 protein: CASSALAVDNEQFF. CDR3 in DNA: TGTGCCAGCAGTGCTCTAGCGGTAGACAATGAGCAGTTCTTC. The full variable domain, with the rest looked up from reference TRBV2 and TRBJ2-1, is EPEVTQTPSHQVTQMGQEVILRCVPISNHLYFYWYRQILGQKVEFLVSFYNNEISEKSEIFDDQFSVERPDGSNFTLKIRSTKLEDSAMYFCASSALAVDNEQFFGPGTRLTVL.

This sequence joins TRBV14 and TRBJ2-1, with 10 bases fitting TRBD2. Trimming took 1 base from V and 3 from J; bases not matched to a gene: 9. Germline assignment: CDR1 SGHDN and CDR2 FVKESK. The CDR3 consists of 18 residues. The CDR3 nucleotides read TGTGCCAGCAGCCAAGTAGCGTCTAGCGGGAGTATCTACAATGAGCAGTTCTTC. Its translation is CASSQVASSGSIYNEQFF.

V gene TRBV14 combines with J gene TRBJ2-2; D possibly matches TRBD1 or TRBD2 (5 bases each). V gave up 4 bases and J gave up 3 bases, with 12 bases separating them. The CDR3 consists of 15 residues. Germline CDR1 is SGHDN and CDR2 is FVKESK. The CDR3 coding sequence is TGTGCCAGCAGCCTATTAAGGGGAGACACCGGGGAGCTGTTTTTT. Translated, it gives CASSLLRGDTGELFF.

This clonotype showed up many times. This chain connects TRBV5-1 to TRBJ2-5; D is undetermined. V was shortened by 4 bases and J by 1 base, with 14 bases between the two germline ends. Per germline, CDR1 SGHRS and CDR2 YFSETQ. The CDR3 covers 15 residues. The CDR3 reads CASSPSIWGQETQYF. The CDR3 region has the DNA TGCGCCAGCAGCCCTTCAATATGGGGCCAAGAGACCCAGTACTTC. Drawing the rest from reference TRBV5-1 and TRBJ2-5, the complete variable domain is KAGVTQTPRYLIKTRGQQVTLSCSPISGHRSVSWYQQTPGQGLQFLFEYFSETQRNKGNFPGRFSGRQFSNSRSEMNVSTLELGDSALYLCASSPSIWGQETQYFGPGTRLLVL.

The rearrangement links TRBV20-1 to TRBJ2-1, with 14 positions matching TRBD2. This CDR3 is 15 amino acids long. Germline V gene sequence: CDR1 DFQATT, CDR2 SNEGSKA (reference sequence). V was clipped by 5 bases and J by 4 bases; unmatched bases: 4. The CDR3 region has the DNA TGCAGTGCTCCACGGACTAGCGGGGGGTACAATGAGCAGTTCTTC. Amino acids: CSAPRTSGGYNEQFF.

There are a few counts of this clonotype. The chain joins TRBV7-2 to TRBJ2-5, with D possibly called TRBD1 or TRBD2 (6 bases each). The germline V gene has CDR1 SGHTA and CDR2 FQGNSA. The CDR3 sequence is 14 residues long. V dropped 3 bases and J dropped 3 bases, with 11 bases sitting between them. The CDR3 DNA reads TGTGCCAGCAGCTTCCGGGGGCCCAAAGAGACCCAGTACTTC. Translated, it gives CASSFRGPKETQYF.

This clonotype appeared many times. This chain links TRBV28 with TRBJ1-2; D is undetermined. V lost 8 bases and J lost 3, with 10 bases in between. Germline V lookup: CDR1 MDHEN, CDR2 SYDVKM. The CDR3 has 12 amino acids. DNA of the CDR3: TGTGCCAGCGACGGAGTCGACTATGGCTACACCTTC. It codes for CASDGVDYGYTF.

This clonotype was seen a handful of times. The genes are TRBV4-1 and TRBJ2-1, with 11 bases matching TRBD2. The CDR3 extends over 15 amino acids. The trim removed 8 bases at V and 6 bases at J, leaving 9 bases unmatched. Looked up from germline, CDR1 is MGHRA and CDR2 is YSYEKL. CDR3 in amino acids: CASRTGTSGANEQFF. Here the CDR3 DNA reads TGCGCCAGCCGAACCGGGACTAGCGGAGCCAATGAGCAGTTCTTC.

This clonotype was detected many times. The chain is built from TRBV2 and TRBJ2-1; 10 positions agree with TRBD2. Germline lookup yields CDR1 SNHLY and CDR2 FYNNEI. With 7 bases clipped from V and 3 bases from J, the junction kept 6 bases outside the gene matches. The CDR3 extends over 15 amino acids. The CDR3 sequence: CASTAQREGYNEQFF. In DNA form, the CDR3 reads TGTGCCAGCACAGCCCAGCGGGAGGGCTACAATGAGCAGTTCTTC.

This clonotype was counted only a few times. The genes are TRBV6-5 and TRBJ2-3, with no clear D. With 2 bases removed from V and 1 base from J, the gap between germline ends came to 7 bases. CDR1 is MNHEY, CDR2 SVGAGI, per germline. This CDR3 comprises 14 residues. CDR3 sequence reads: CASSYRLGTDTQYF. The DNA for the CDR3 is TGTGCCAGCAGTTACCGCCTGGGCACAGATACGCAGTATTTT.

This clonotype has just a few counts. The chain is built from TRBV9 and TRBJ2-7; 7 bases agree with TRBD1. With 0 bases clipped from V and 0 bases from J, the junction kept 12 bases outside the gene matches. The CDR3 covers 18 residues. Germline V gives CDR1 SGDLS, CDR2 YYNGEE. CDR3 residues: CASSVEVAEGALSYEQYF. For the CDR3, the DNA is TGTGCCAGCAGCGTAGAGGTGGCTGAGGGGGCCCTCTCCTACGAGCAGTACTTC.

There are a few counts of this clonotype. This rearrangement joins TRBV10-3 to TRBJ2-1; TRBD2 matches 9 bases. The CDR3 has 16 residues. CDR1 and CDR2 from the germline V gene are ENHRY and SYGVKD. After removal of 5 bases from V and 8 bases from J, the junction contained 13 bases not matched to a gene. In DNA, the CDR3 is TGTGCCATCAGTCCCTCGACTAGCGGCCCGGTCGATGAGCAGTTCTTC. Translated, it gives CAISPSTSGPVDEQFF.